This T cell receptor beta chain was captured by sequencing in a study of T cells in Graves' hyperthyroidism and ophthalmopathy. Amplification of TCR beta CDR3 regions used RNA as the template. HTBI primers were used for first-round RT-PCR of the TCR CDR3. TCRdb independently ran MiXCR on the multiplex PCR reads; one entry per CDR3 protein. Of 350,000 to 450,000 distinct CDR3 sequences in the sample, roughly 15% are singletons; the top ten hold more than 30%. Findings of the study overall: Appearing also in blood were most of the thyroid clonotypes expanded above 0.001.

Many counts were recorded for this clonotype. The antigen remains undetermined. Clinical symptoms, serum thyroxine, TRAb, thyroid ultrasound and orbital computed tomography informed diagnoses. The V and J ends lost 2 bases and 4 bases respectively, with 15 bases between them. The CDR3 runs to 15 residues. CDR1 and CDR2 from the germline V gene are DFQATT and SNEGSKA (reference sequence). The V call is TRBV20-1, the J call TRBJ2-1; D call uncertain. This clonotype originated in a woman in her 30s with Graves' hyperthyroidism that later progressed to Graves' ophthalmopathy. The sample taken for sequencing was blood. CDR3 region: CSARPLPGDYNEQFF. The CDR3 coding sequence is TGCAGTGCTAGACCCCTTCCGGGTGATTACAATGAGCAGTTCTTC.